Sequencing of this T cell receptor (beta chain) was carried out in a study of blood T cells in healthy people across ages. In the case of this clonotype: One end of the junction varies from germline; a read error may be responsible.

This CDR3 has 15 amino acids. A second PCR, run for about 7 to 11 cycles, used a sample-barcoded 5' primer plus a J-beta primer mix. Via MiXCR, TCRdb re-called the 5' RACE reads, giving one row per CDR3 protein. This table holds some 790,000 distinct CDR3 sequences, 25% to 35% found once. The chain is built from TRBV12-3 or TRBV12-4 and TRBJ2-3; D may be TRBD2 (5 bases). Sample: blood. The sequence derives from an elderly woman in good health. CDR3: CASSPKTKRADAQYF. Here the CDR3 DNA reads TGTGCCAGCAGTCCGAAGACTAAGAGAGCAGATGCGCAGTATTTT.